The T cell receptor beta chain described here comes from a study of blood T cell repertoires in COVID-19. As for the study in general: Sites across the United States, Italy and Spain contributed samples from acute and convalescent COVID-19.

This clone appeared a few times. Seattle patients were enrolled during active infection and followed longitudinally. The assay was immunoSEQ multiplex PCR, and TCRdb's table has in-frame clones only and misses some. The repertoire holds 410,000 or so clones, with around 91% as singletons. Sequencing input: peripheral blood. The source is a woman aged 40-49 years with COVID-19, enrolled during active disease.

The CDR3 region has the DNA TGTGCCAGCAGCCAAGGGACGGGATCCACAGATACGCAGTATTTT. Translating it yields CASSQGTGSTDTQYF. J is TRBJ2-3 and V is TRBV4-2, with D maybe TRBD2 (5 bases). Germline CDR1 and CDR2: LGHNA and YNFKEQ. The CDR3 consists of 15 residues. Trimming left V 1 base short and J 2 bases short, with 10 bases between.